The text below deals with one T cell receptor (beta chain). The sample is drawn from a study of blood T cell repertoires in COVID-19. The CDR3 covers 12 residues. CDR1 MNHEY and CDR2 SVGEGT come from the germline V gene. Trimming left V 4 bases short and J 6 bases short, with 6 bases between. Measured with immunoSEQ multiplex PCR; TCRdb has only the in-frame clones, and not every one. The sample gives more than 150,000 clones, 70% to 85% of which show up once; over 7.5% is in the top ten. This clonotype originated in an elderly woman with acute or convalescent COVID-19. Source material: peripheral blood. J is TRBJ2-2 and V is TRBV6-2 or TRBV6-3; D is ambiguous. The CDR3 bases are TGTGCCAGCAGTTCCCTTTCCGGGGAGCTGTTTTTT. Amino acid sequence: CASSSLSGELFF.